This entry features one TCR beta chain sequence. The antigen remains unidentified. V gave up 3 bases and J gave up 15 bases, with 18 bases separating them. The CDR3 runs 13 residues. This record belongs to a study of T cells in Graves' hyperthyroidism and ophthalmopathy. Study information: Peripheral blood was secured at the point of initial diagnosis, before any treatment. The study, taken as a whole, reports: Most thyroid clonotypes with frequency above 0.001 were detected in blood.

Patients having uncontrolled infection, another autoimmune disease, pregnancy or lactation were not included. The CDR3 regions of TCR beta were amplified from RNA transcripts. The HTBI primer set was used in a first-round RT-PCR of the TCR CDR3. TCRdb re-analysed the multiplex PCR reads in MiXCR, keeping a single row per CDR3 protein. The sample records hundreds of thousands of distinct CDR3 sequences, less than 15% being singletons. The sample comprised blood. J is TRBJ2-1 and V is TRBV12-3 or TRBV12-4; the D gene is possibly TRBD2 (5 bases). This sequence was found in a woman under 30 with Graves' hyperthyroidism. In DNA form, the CDR3 reads TGTGCCAGCAGTTTGGCCGGGAAAAGCGCCCCGTTCTTC. This gives the protein CASSLAGKSAPFF.